The rows below give T cell receptor beta chains drawn from one sample of a study of shared clonotypes between healthy human individuals. Clones were read by immunoSEQ multiplex PCR, and TCRdb kept only the in-frame ones, dropping some. Counted here are about half a million clones, around four fifths occurring once; the ten biggest clones make up around 11%. Sequencing was done on a sample of PBMCs. These receptor sequences come from a middle-aged woman in good health. Some clones in this sample may be carry-over from other donors' samples. CDR3s include the opening cysteine and the closing phenylalanine or tryptophan. The D gene is left open where the match is weak. Clone size, where shown, is once, few, many, or a class for clones that have expanded.

TRBD1,TRBV28,.,TRBJ1-2,TGTGCCAGCAGCCCCCCGGGACAGGGGGCATATGGCTACACCTTC,CASSPPGQGAYGYTF
.,TRBV28,.,TRBJ1-4,TGTGCCAGCAGTTTGGGGGCCGGGGTAGACAAACTGTTTTTT,CASSLGAGVDKLFF
TRBD1,TRBV18,.,TRBJ1-1,TGTGCCAGCTCACTAACCGGGACAGATTACACTGAAGCTTTCTTT,CASSLTGTDYTEAFF
.,TRBV28,.,TRBJ1-4,TGTGCCAGCAGTTCCCCCGAAGGTCTGCAGACGGGGACTAATGAAAAACTGTTTTTT,CASSSPEGLQTGTNEKLFF
TRBD1,TRBV7-3,few,TRBJ1-2,TGTGCCAGCAGCTTAACCTGGACAGGAGATAATGGCTACACCTTC,CASSLTWTGDNGYTF
.,TRBV27,.,TRBJ2-1,TGTGCCAGCAGCCTACGACGGACAGCTTACAATGAGCAGTTCTTC,CASSLRRTAYNEQFF
TRBD2,TRBV5-4,once,TRBJ2-2,TGTGCCAGCAGCCATCGGGCTAGCGGGAATAACGGGGAGCTGTTTTTT,CASSHRASGNNGELFF
TRBD2,TRBV7-6,.,TRBJ2-1,TGTGCCAGCAGCCCTAAATTCATGACTAGCGGGACGTATGAGCAGTTCTTC,CASSPKFMTSGTYEQFF
TRBD2,TRBV5-1,.,TRBJ2-3,TGCGCCAGCAGCCAGGGACTAGCGGACACAGATACGCAGTATTTT,CASSQGLADTDTQYF
.,TRBV28,few,TRBJ1-1,TGTGCCAGCAGTTTATCATCCAACACTGAAGCTTTCTTT,CASSLSSNTEAFF
.,TRBV25-1,.,TRBJ1-6,TGTGCCAGCAGTGATAGGGCGGCAGGGAGTCGATCACCCCTCCACTTT,CASSDRAAGSRSPLHF
TRBD2,TRBV9,.,TRBJ2-5,TGTGCCAGCAGCGTAGATAGCGGGGGGGTCCCAGAGACCCAGTACTTC,CASSVDSGGVPETQYF
TRBD1,TRBV5-4,once,TRBJ2-7,TGTGCCAGCAGCAAGGACAGGGGAAGTTACGAGCAGTACTTC,CASSKDRGSYEQYF
.,TRBV18,once,TRBJ2-5,TGTGCCAGCTCACCAAGTTCACAGCGCGGAGGTAAAGAGACCCAGTACTTC,CASSPSSQRGGKETQYF
.,TRBV13,.,TRBJ2-3,TGTGCCAGCAGCTTAGCTCTAGTGGGGACAGATACGCAGTATTTT,CASSLALVGTDTQYF
TRBD1,TRBV9,once,TRBJ2-7,TGTGCCAGCAGCCCAAGAGGACAGGACAAGCCTTACGAGCAGTACTTC,CASSPRGQDKPYEQYF
.,TRBV5-1,.,TRBJ2-3,TGCGCCAGCAGCTTGAACACAGATACGCAGTATTTT,CASSLNTDTQYF
.,TRBV7-3,.,TRBJ2-3,TGTGCCAGCAGCTTGGGATTTACAGATACGCAGTATTTT,CASSLGFTDTQYF
TRBD1,TRBV27,.,TRBJ2-7,TGTGCCAGCAGTTTCTCGACAGGGCCATACGAGCAGTACTTC,CASSFSTGPYEQYF
TRBD2,TRBV10-3,.,TRBJ2-7,TGTGCCACCCTAAACTGGACTAGCGGGATTAACGAGCAGTACTTC,CATLNWTSGINEQYF
TRBD1,TRBV9,.,TRBJ1-1,TGTGCCAGCAGCGCAACACCAGGGGGCACTGAAGCTTTCTTT,CASSATPGGTEAFF
TRBD1,TRBV10-3,.,TRBJ2-5,TGTGCCACGAAACTGACAGGGGCTAAAGAAGAGACCCAGTACTTC,CATKLTGAKEETQYF
TRBD1,TRBV6-1,.,TRBJ2-3,TGTGCCAGCAGTGCCGTTAGAGGACAGGGTACAGGAACGCAGTATTTT,CASSAVRGQGTGTQYF
.,TRBV4-1,.,TRBJ1-4,TGCGCCAGCAGCCAAGACAGGAGGCTTGAAAAACTGTTTTTT,CASSQDRRLEKLFF
.,TRBV30,.,TRBJ1-1,TGTGCCTGGAGTGTCAAGGGAGTGGCCACTGAAGCTTTCTTT,CAWSVKGVATEAFF
.,TRBV15,.,TRBJ2-1,TGTGCCACCAGCAGAGTTGCGGTCCATGAGCAGTTCTTC,CATSRVAVHEQFF
TRBD1,TRBV27,.,TRBJ2-1,TGTGCCAGCACGTCCGACAGGGCCAATGAGCAGTTCTTC,CASTSDRANEQFF
.,TRBV27,.,TRBJ2-5,TGTGCCAGCAGTGGGGATTTGGAGACCCAGTACTTC,CASSGDLETQYF